The entry that follows covers one T cell receptor (beta chain) sequence. What it binds is unknown. Healthy Caucasians were all of the donors. TCRdb redid the calling of the 5' RACE reads with MiXCR, one entry per CDR3 protein. The data show about 690,000 distinct CDR3 sequences, 21% seen once. The sample originates from a study of identical twins. Whole-study results and caveats: Twins' surplus sharing was weaker for beta out-of-frame sequences.

Germline V gives CDR1 DFQATT, CDR2 SNEGSKA (reference sequence). Trimming shortened V by 6 bases and J by 4 bases, and 16 bases separated the two germline ends. This CDR3 comprises 14 residues. This sample was also put to use in a study of T cells expressing NK-cell markers.

The J gene is TRBJ2-1, the V gene TRBV20-1, with D perhaps TRBD2 (5 bases). Specimen: PBMCs. The clonotype was recovered from a woman aged 18-29 years in good health. In DNA form, the CDR3 reads TGCAGTGCCGCCTCAGAAGGAGGTTACAATGAGCAGTTCTTC. This gives the protein CSAASEGGYNEQFF.